This T cell receptor (beta chain) is drawn from a study of blood T cell repertoires in COVID-19. Study details: PBMCs, B-cell-depleted T cells, or T cells were the source of the cDNA or gDNA that made up the material.

Authors' processing steps: Amplification with reference gene primers provided the estimates of nucleated cell counts. The protocol was immunoSEQ multiplex PCR, while the TCRdb copy is restricted to in-frame clones and leaves out a portion. For V, J and clone size, that table is used; D and trimming come from the DNA. The sample includes approximately 180,000 clones, about 85% of them seen just once. Per the germline V gene, CDR1 is SEHNR and CDR2 is FQNEAQ (reference sequence). This CDR3 region has 15 residues. V shed 6 bases and J 4 bases; nucleotides not matched to a gene: 4. The sequenced sample was peripheral blood. This chain connects TRBV7-9 to TRBJ2-2, with 11 bases aligning to TRBD1. This TCR derives from a woman aged 80 or older with acute or convalescent COVID-19. CDR3 in DNA: TGTGCCAGCAGTCCGGGACAGGGGGGCACCGGGGAGCTGTTTTTT. Encoded protein: CASSPGQGGTGELFF.